The following is a TCR beta chain sequence with its context. The antigen is undetermined. The data belong to a study of T cells in narcolepsy. As for the study in general: Healthy controls were enrolled alongside patients with narcolepsy type 1 or type 2.

Only in-frame clones appear in the TCRdb table, and some are missing; sequencing was by immunoSEQ multiplex PCR. The repertoire holds around 30,000 clones, with 75% to 90% as singletons. Trimming at V came to 4 bases and at J to 7 bases, leaving 9 bases not matched to a gene. This CDR3 comprises 15 residues. From germline, CDR1 is LGHNA and CDR2 YSLEER. The study's findings and limits: Reportedly, autoreactive clonotypes were serially detected in patients' blood but not controls'. Same-patient CSF and blood CD4+ T cell clonotypes included HCRT-specific and TRIB2-specific autoreactive ones.

Material: CD45RA- memory CD4+ T cells from PBMCs. The rearrangement uses TRBV4-3 and TRBJ1-5; the match to TRBD1 covers 8 bases. This receptor was obtained from a human donor with narcolepsy. The CDR3 nucleotides are TGCGCCAGCAGCCTCTTTTGGGACAGGCGCCAGCCCCAGCATTTT. Translating it yields CASSLFWDRRQPQHF.